A single sample is the source of the 31 T cell receptor beta chains below, sequenced in a study of blood T cell repertoires in COVID-19. Produced via immunoSEQ multiplex PCR; TCRdb's table is partial and in-frame only. The profile covers roughly 160,000 clones, with around 82% appearing a single time and less than 8% taken by the ten largest. Sequenced sample: peripheral blood. The receptors come from a man of 80 years or more with COVID-19, enrolled during active disease.

The rearrangement uses TRBV7-9 and TRBJ2-1; 8 bases map to TRBD1. The CDR3 is made up of 14 amino acids. Germline V gives CDR1 SEHNR, CDR2 FQNEAQ (reference sequence). V was clipped by 4 bases and J by 5 bases; unmatched bases: 4. CDR3 region: CASSSGTGNNEQFF. CDR3 nucleotide sequence: TGTGCCAGCAGCTCCGGGACAGGCAACAATGAGCAGTTCTTC.

The rearrangement uses TRBV6-6 and TRBJ2-1, with a possible D match to TRBD1 (6 bases). This CDR3 has 15 amino acids. Germline V gene sequence: CDR1 MNHNY, CDR2 SVGAGI (reference sequence). Trimming shortened V by 6 bases and J by 4 bases, and 16 bases separated the two germline ends. CDR3 residues: CASSDRDTRYNEQFF. The DNA of the CDR3 is TGTGCCAGCAGCGACCGGGACACACGATACAATGAGCAGTTCTTC.

This clone was detected only a few times. The gene calls are TRBV13 and TRBJ1-1; D is ambiguous. The CDR3 loop spans 15 amino acids. V was pared by 8 bases and J by 4 bases, with 20 bases between. Germline-derived CDR1 and CDR2 are PRHDT and FYEKMQ (reference sequence). CDR3 sequence reads: CASAPRKAGGTEAFF. The CDR3 DNA sequence: TGTGCCAGCGCCCCTCGGAAAGCGGGAGGCACTGAAGCTTTCTTT.

The chain combines TRBV19 with TRBJ1-3, with D maybe TRBD1 (5 bases). This CDR3 contains 16 residues. Trimming stripped 1 base from V and 8 bases from J, with 18 bases between. Per germline, CDR1 LNHDA and CDR2 SQIVND (reference sequence). The DNA for the CDR3 is TGTGCCAGTAGTATAGGAAACGGAGGGGTTCTTGACACCATATATTTT. It yields the protein CASSIGNGGVLDTIYF.

This chain connects TRBV19 to TRBJ2-6, with D perhaps matching TRBD2 (6 bases). Germline V CDR1 and CDR2: LNHDA, SQIVND (reference sequence). The CDR3 consists of 15 residues. The ends were cut back, 2 bases at V and 2 bases at J, with 7 bases in the middle. The CDR3 nucleotides are TGTGCCAGTAGTATACGCGGGGCTGGGGCCAACGTCCTGACTTTC. It yields the protein CASSIRGAGANVLTF.

The chain is built from TRBV11-2 and TRBJ2-3; TRBD2 matches at 7 bases. The CDR3 is 15 residues long. Germline CDR1 reads SGHAT; CDR2 reads FQNNGV. The J segment lost 3 bases and the V segment lost 3 bases, leaving 6 bases of the junction unmatched. The chain's CDR3 is CASSFGPGGTDTQYF. CDR3 nucleotides: TGTGCCAGCAGCTTCGGACCGGGGGGAACAGATACGCAGTATTTT.

The rearrangement links TRBV5-5 to TRBJ1-1, with D perhaps matching TRBD1 (6 bases). This CDR3 spans 15 amino acids. The V gene's germline CDR1 is SGHKS and CDR2 YYEKEE (reference sequence). The V and J ends lost 4 bases and 5 bases respectively, with 18 bases between them. CDR3 coding DNA: TGTGCCAGCAGCCCCCGGGACACCCTGGAGACTGAAGCTTTCTTT. Protein sequence: CASSPRDTLETEAFF.

This chain joins TRBV3-1 (or the pseudogene TRBV3-2) and TRBJ1-1; D is undetermined. Trimming pared 4 bases from V and 1 base from J, leaving 10 bases between. This CDR3 is 14 amino acids long. Germline V gives CDR1 LGHDT, CDR2 YNNKEL (reference sequence). In DNA, the CDR3 is TGTGCCAGCAGCCTCGGGATGCAGAACACTGAAGCTTTCTTT. Translation gives CASSLGMQNTEAFF.

This clone was seen only a few times. The V gene is TRBV3-1 (or the pseudogene TRBV3-2), the J gene TRBJ1-4, with 10 bases fitting TRBD1. The CDR3 is 17 residues long. Germline trimming cut 0 bases from V and 7 bases from J; bases unmatched to any gene: 8. CDR1 is LGHDT and CDR2 is YNNKEL in the germline V gene (reference sequence). The chain's CDR3 is CASSQDWDRGGGEKLFF. The CDR3 nucleotides are TGTGCCAGCAGCCAAGATTGGGACAGGGGAGGAGGTGAAAAACTGTTTTTT.

The chain recombines TRBV18 with TRBJ1-5; 10 nucleotides line up with TRBD1. CDR1 is KGHSH and CDR2 is LQKENI in the germline V gene. The junction had 14 bases not matched to a gene; V was cut back by 3 bases and J by 9 bases. The CDR3 consists of 17 residues. CDR3 nucleotide sequence: TGTGCCAGCTCACCGGGGCAGACCGGGACAGGGGCATGGCCCCAGCATTTT. Its translation: CASSPGQTGTGAWPQHF.

This chain links TRBV28 with TRBJ2-7; 7 bases match TRBD1. The ends lost 4 bases at V and 2 bases at J; junction bases unmatched: 5. Germline CDR1 is MDHEN and CDR2 is SYDVKM. The CDR3 sequence is 14 residues long. For the CDR3, the DNA is TGTGCCAGCAGTTCCCTAGGGGGCACCTACGAGCAGTACTTC. As protein: CASSSLGGTYEQYF.

The chain is built from TRBV15 and TRBJ1-4; D is unresolved. The V end was cut by 1 base, the J end by 0 bases, with 9 bases between. Germline V CDR1 and CDR2: LNHNV, YYDKDF (reference sequence). The CDR3 covers 16 residues. CDR3 sequence: CATSRGHSSTNEKLFF. The DNA for the CDR3 is TGTGCCACCAGCAGAGGACATAGTTCAACTAATGAAAAACTGTTTTTT.

V usage is TRBV6-1 and J usage is TRBJ2-7, with 9 nucleotides matching TRBD1. The CDR3 loop spans 14 amino acids. Germline V CDR1 and CDR2: MNHNS, SASEGT. V shed 0 bases and J 6 bases; nucleotides not matched to a gene: 3. The CDR3 bases are TGTGCCAGCAGTGAAGCGGGACAGGGAGGCGAGCAGTACTTC. Residues: CASSEAGQGGEQYF.

This chain links TRBV9 with TRBJ2-3; TRBD1 matches 10 bases. The germline gives CDR1 SGDLS, CDR2 YYNGEE. Germline trimming cut 3 bases from V and 6 bases from J; bases unmatched to any gene: 4. The CDR3 has 14 amino acids. CDR3 DNA: TGTGCCAGCAGCGGGACAGGGGGTTTCGATACGCAGTATTTT. Its translation: CASSGTGGFDTQYF.

Of note for this clone: The sample holds other DNA sequences that translate to the same CDR3. The rearrangement joins TRBV4-1 to TRBJ1-2; D might be TRBD1 (5 bases). Germline V CDR1 and CDR2: MGHRA, YSYEKL. Trimming cost V 1 base and J 5 bases, with 11 bases left between them. This CDR3 has 14 residues. CDR3 DNA sequence: TGCGCCAGCAGCCAAGGCACAGGAAGGTATGGCTACACCTTC. It encodes CASSQGTGRYGYTF.

The genes are TRBV6-1 and TRBJ2-1; 7 bases line up with TRBD1. V dropped 0 bases and J dropped 4; count of bases not matched to a gene: 3. The V gene's germline CDR1 is MNHNS and CDR2 SASEGT. CDR3 length equals 15 residues. CDR3 in DNA: TGTGCCAGCAGTGAAGCGCCAGGGGGATACAATGAGCAGTTCTTC. This translates into CASSEAPGGYNEQFF.

J is TRBJ1-2 and V is TRBV14, with 7 bases lining up with TRBD1. The V gene's germline CDR1 is SGHDN and CDR2 FVKESK. V lost 4 bases, J lost 2 bases, and 7 bases stayed unmatched. The CDR3 is made up of 15 amino acids. The CDR3 sequence is CASSLPGQYNYGYTF. CDR3 DNA sequence: TGTGCCAGCAGCCTACCGGGACAGTACAACTATGGCTACACCTTC.

The rearrangement uses TRBV2 and TRBJ2-2; D not certain. With 4 bases removed from V and 3 bases from J, the gap between germline ends came to 3 bases. The CDR3 runs 12 residues. The germline V gene has CDR1 SNHLY and CDR2 FYNNEI. The CDR3 region is CASSGDTGELFF. In DNA form, the CDR3 reads TGTGCCAGCAGTGGAGACACCGGGGAGCTGTTTTTT.

The CDR3 is CASSGTPTNYGYTF. The CDR3 DNA sequence: TGTGCCAGCAGTGGGACTCCAACCAACTATGGCTACACCTTC. The V gene is TRBV28, the J gene TRBJ1-2, with D tentatively TRBD1 (5 bases). The CDR3 spans 14 residues. Germline CDR1 is MDHEN and CDR2 is SYDVKM. Trimming cost V 5 bases and J 2 bases, with 12 bases left between them.

This clone was seen a handful of times. The same CDR3 arises from other DNA sequences in this sample as well. The chain is built from TRBV19 and TRBJ1-5; TRBD1 might be the D (6 bases). The CDR3 is 13 residues long. CDR1 is LNHDA and CDR2 is SQIVND in the germline V gene (reference sequence). Trimming pared 6 bases from V and 3 bases from J, leaving 9 bases between. The CDR3 DNA follows: TGTGCCAGTAGCGACAGGCTCAATCAGCCCCAGCATTTT. It specifies CASSDRLNQPQHF. The whole variable domain, remainder taken from reference TRBV19 and TRBJ1-5, is DGGITQSPKYLFRKEGQNVTLSCEQNLNHDAMYWYRQDPGQGLRLIYYSQIVNDFQKGDIAEGYSVSREKKESFPLTVTSAQKNPTAFYLCASSDRLNQPQHFGDGTRLSIL.

V usage is TRBV6-5 and J usage is TRBJ2-1; 8 nucleotides agree with TRBD2. V shed 5 bases, J shed 2 bases, and the junction held 5 bases outside the gene matches. In germline, CDR1 is MNHEY, CDR2 SVGAGI. The CDR3 contains 15 residues. Written as DNA, the CDR3 is TGTGCCAGCAGTCCCCGGGAGGGGACCTACAATGAGCAGTTCTTC. As protein: CASSPREGTYNEQFF.

This clone was seen a few times. V is TRBV20-1 and J is TRBJ1-6, with a tentative D call TRBD1 (6 bases). CDR3 length: 17 amino acids. V lost 3 bases to trimming and J lost 0 bases, with 15 bases between them. Germline V gene data show CDR1 as DFQATT and CDR2 as SNEGSKA (reference sequence). CDR3 loop: CSASRGARSSYNSPLHF. As DNA, the CDR3 is TGCAGTGCTAGTCGGGGGGCTCGTAGCTCCTATAATTCACCCCTCCACTTT.

This clone was counted between two and nine times. The gene calls are TRBV9 and TRBJ1-5; D perhaps matches TRBD1 (5 bases). CDR3 length equals 14 residues. Germline V gene data show CDR1 as SGDLS and CDR2 as YYNGEE. With 3 bases removed from V and 7 bases from J, the gap between germline ends came to 14 bases. The CDR3 spells CASSEEGLRQPQHF. The CDR3 DNA reads as TGTGCCAGCAGCGAGGAGGGGCTGAGGCAGCCCCAGCATTTT.

The V call is TRBV5-1, the J call TRBJ1-2; TRBD1 matches 9 bases. Germline CDR1 and CDR2: SGHRS and YFSETQ. The CDR3 sequence is 15 residues long. V lost 3 bases, J lost 4 bases, and 7 bases stayed unmatched. The CDR3 nucleotides are TGCGCCAGCAGCTGGGGACAGGGCTCCTTCTATGGCTACACCTTC. This translates into CASSWGQGSFYGYTF.

This clone came up once. V is TRBV18 and J is TRBJ1-3; a weak D match, TRBD1 (5 bases). The length of the CDR3 is 15 residues. The ends were cut back, 2 bases at V and 4 bases at J, with 12 bases in the middle. Looked up from germline, CDR1 is KGHSH and CDR2 is LQKENI. The CDR3: CASSPSSGPGNTIYF. The CDR3 DNA reads as TGTGCCAGCTCACCATCTTCAGGGCCCGGAAACACCATATATTTT. Based on the CDR3 plus reference TRBV18 and TRBJ1-3, the full variable domain is NAGVMQNPRHLVRRRGQEARLRCSPMKGHSHVYWYRQLPEEGLKFMVYLQKENIIDESGMPKERFSAEFPKEGPSILRIQQVVRGDSAAYFCASSPSSGPGNTIYFGEGSWLTVV.

The chain links TRBV24-1 to TRBJ2-4, with unresolved D. CDR3 size: 14 residues. The V and J ends lost 6 bases and 6 bases respectively, with 14 bases between them. Germline CDR1 KGHDR, CDR2 SFDVKD. CDR3 DNA: TGTGCCACCAGTTCGTTAGAGCCGGGAAACATTCAGTACTTC. This translates into CATSSLEPGNIQYF.

The chain combines TRBV3-1 (or the pseudogene TRBV3-2) with TRBJ1-3, with 11 bases that match TRBD1. Unmatched junction bases numbered 2, after V lost 1 base and J lost 6 bases. Germline V gene sequence: CDR1 LGHDT, CDR2 YNNKEL (reference sequence). CDR3 length: 15 residues. CDR3 coding DNA: TGTGCCAGCAGCCAAGGGACAGGGGGCGAAAACACCATATATTTT. Protein: CASSQGTGGENTIYF.

V gene TRBV4-3 combines with J gene TRBJ1-1; TRBD1 might be the D (5 bases). Trimming cost V 0 bases and J 3 bases, with 11 bases left between them. The CDR3 is made up of 15 amino acids. Germline lookup yields CDR1 LGHNA and CDR2 YSLEER. CDR3: CASSQEAGKYTEAFF. In DNA, the CDR3 is TGCGCCAGCAGCCAAGAGGCAGGGAAATACACTGAAGCTTTCTTT.

This chain links TRBV10-3 with TRBJ2-1; TRBD2 might be the D (5 bases). CDR1 and CDR2 (germline): ENHRY, SYGVKD. CDR3 length equals 15 residues. The V end was cut by 3 bases, the J end by 9 bases, with 18 bases between. Here the CDR3 DNA reads TGTGCCATCAGTGAATACCCTGGACTGGCAGGTGAGCAGTTCTTC. Its translation: CAISEYPGLAGEQFF.

V and J are TRBV4-2 and TRBJ1-2, with 7 bases that match TRBD1. The germline CDR1 and CDR2 sequences are LGHNA and YNFKEQ. The V gene end was trimmed by 2 bases and the J gene end by 6 bases; junction bases not matched to a gene: 9. The CDR3 runs to 15 residues. CDR3 sequence reads: CASSQPIGTEHGYTF. CDR3 DNA sequence: TGTGCCAGCAGCCAACCCATAGGGACAGAACATGGCTACACCTTC.

The chain joins TRBV6-1 to TRBJ1-6, with D unresolved. Germline V CDR1 and CDR2: MNHNS, SASEGT. V lost 3 bases, J lost 6 bases, and 6 bases lay in between. There are 13 residues in the CDR3. The CDR3 DNA follows: TGTGCCAGCAGTGACCGGGGTAATTCACCCCTCCACTTT. It codes for CASSDRGNSPLHF.